A selection of T cell receptor beta chains follows, all from one sample in a study of regulatory T cells in long-lasting Graves disease. MiXCR, run by TCRdb on the multiplex PCR reads, gives a single entry per CDR3 protein. The sample has roughly 430,000 distinct CDR3 sequences; around 23% are singletons. Sequenced here: peripheral blood mononuclear cells (PBMCs), sampled when the disease was refractory, from a patient treated with antithyroid drugs. These receptors originate from a female donor with Graves disease. Both conserved end residues are part of each CDR3. D genes are given only for firm matches. Expanded clones get a size class; other rows say once, few or many, or leave the size out.

abundance	v_gene	d_gene	j_gene	CDR3aa	CDR3nt
few	TRBV2	-	TRBJ2-6	CASSSTAKGANVLTF	TGTGCCAGCAGTTCGACAGCGAAGGGGGCCAACGTCCTGACTTTC
many	TRBV5-5	TRBD2	TRBJ2-2	CAHRAGYNTGELFF	TGTGCGCACAGAGCGGGATACAACACCGGGGAGCTGTTTTTT
many	TRBV5-8	-	TRBJ1-1	CASSLRGGWTEAFF	TGTGCCAGCAGCTTGAGGGGCGGATGGACTGAAGCTTTCTTT
-	TRBV25-1	-	TRBJ2-6	CASSELGQGSSGANVLTF	TGTGCCAGCAGTGAATTAGGGCAGGGAAGCTCTGGGGCCAACGTCCTGACTTTC
many	TRBV15	TRBD1	TRBJ1-6	CATRGQGNNSPLHF	TGTGCCACCCGGGGACAGGGCAATAATTCACCCCTCCACTTT
few	TRBV10-3	-	TRBJ2-3	CAISVPSGVGTDTQYF	TGTGCCATCAGTGTACCGTCGGGAGTTGGCACAGATACGCAGTATTTT
-	TRBV19	-	TRBJ2-5	CASSKGLDWETQYF	TGTGCCAGTAGTAAGGGTTTGGATTGGGAGACCCAGTACTTC
few	TRBV6-1	-	TRBJ2-7	CASSNTGSSYEQYF	TGTGCCAGCAGTAATACAGGGTCTTCCTACGAGCAGTACTTC
-	TRBV3-1	TRBD1	TRBJ2-7	CASSRDSSHEQYF	TGTGCCAGCAGCCGGGACAGCTCCCACGAGCAGTACTTC
-	TRBV28	-	TRBJ2-6	CASTLPGVGANVLTF	TGTGCCAGCACCCTACCCGGGGTTGGGGCCAACGTCCTGACTTTC
-	TRBV5-1	-	TRBJ2-5	CASSEDLGLQETQYF	TGCGCCAGCAGCGAGGACCTCGGACTCCAAGAGACCCAGTACTTC
many	TRBV7-2	-	TRBJ2-5	CASSIRGRGAETQYF	TGTGCCAGCAGCATCCGGGGACGAGGGGCAGAGACCCAGTACTTC
many	TRBV20-1	-	TRBJ1-2	CSARRQVNSYGYTF	TGCAGTGCTAGGCGGCAGGTAAATTCGTACGGCTACACCTTC
many	TRBV29-1	TRBD2	TRBJ2-5	CSVGGGSGETQYF	TGCAGCGTTGGGGGCGGGAGTGGTGAGACCCAGTACTTC
many	TRBV6-5	TRBD1	TRBJ1-2	CASSYGDRDGGYTF	TGTGCCAGCAGTTACGGGGACAGGGATGGCGGCTACACCTTC
-	TRBV28	-	TRBJ2-3	CASSLQGESTDTQYF	TGTGCCAGCAGTCTACAGGGTGAAAGCACAGATACGCAGTATTTT
-	TRBV11-2	-	TRBJ2-1	CASSQLPGDLNEQFF	TGCGCCAGCAGCCAACTCCCCGGGGATCTCAATGAGCAGTTCTTC
many	TRBV30	TRBD1	TRBJ1-6	CAWSVGGNGESPLHF	TGTGCCTGGAGTGTAGGGGGCAACGGGGAGTCACCCCTCCACTTT
many	TRBV20-1	TRBD2	TRBJ2-7	CSARDNQRDFYEQYF	TGCAGTGCTAGAGATAATCAGCGGGACTTCTACGAGCAGTACTTC
few	TRBV4-1	-	TRBJ2-4	CASSQIEVADIQYF	TGCGCCAGCAGCCAGATAGAGGTGGCCGACATTCAGTACTTC
many	TRBV2	-	TRBJ1-2	CASRWTIGAGGYTF	TGTGCCAGCCGTTGGACAATCGGGGCCGGGGGCTACACCTTC
-	TRBV9	TRBD2	TRBJ2-7	CASSESSGSGYEQYF	TGTGCCAGCAGCGAATCTAGCGGGAGTGGCTACGAGCAGTACTTC
-	TRBV19	-	TRBJ1-2	CASSIAGNYGYTF	TGTGCCAGTAGTATCGCAGGGAACTATGGCTACACCTTC
-	TRBV5-6	-	TRBJ1-1	CASSWGNSEAFF	TGTGCCAGCAGCTGGGGAAATTCCGAAGCTTTCTTT
many	TRBV28	-	TRBJ2-2	CASTSVGELFF	TGTGCCAGCACCTCGGTAGGGGAGCTGTTTTTT
many	TRBV28	TRBD2	TRBJ2-2	CASSFSGLAGVGAGELFF	TGTGCCAGCAGTTTTAGCGGACTAGCGGGAGTCGGGGCCGGGGAGCTGTTTTTT
once	TRBV5-8	-	TRBJ2-7	CASTQVWRTYEQYF	TGTGCCAGCACACAGGTCTGGAGGACCTACGAGCAGTACTTC
-	TRBV20-1	TRBD1	TRBJ2-2	CSALLRDRAYTGELFF	TGCAGTGCTCTTCTCCGAGACAGGGCGTACACCGGGGAGCTGTTTTTT
many	TRBV6-1	-	TRBJ1-2	CASSEAQERTNYGYTF	TGTGCCAGCAGTGAAGCGCAGGAGCGTACAAACTATGGCTACACCTTC
many	TRBV20-1	TRBD1	TRBJ1-2	CSAMDRGKIYGYTF	TGCAGTGCAATGGACAGGGGAAAGATCTATGGCTACACCTTC
many	TRBV12-3/TRBV12-4	-	TRBJ1-2	CASTLGGLGYGYTF	TGTGCCAGCACCTTGGGGGGGCTGGGCTATGGCTACACCTTC
many	TRBV30	-	TRBJ2-7	CAWSGPAYEQYF	TGTGCCTGGAGTGGGCCTGCCTACGAGCAGTACTTC
-	TRBV12-3/TRBV12-4	TRBD1	TRBJ1-2	CAIKTGEDGYTF	TGTGCCATCAAGACAGGGGAGGATGGCTACACCTTC
-	TRBV20-1	-	TRBJ1-4	CSATTPGRANEKLFF	TGCAGTGCCACCACTCCGGGACGGGCTAATGAAAAACTGTTTTTT
-	TRBV5-6	-	TRBJ2-5	CASSLKGGEAQYF	TGTGCCAGCAGCTTAAAAGGGGGGGAGGCCCAGTACTTC
few	TRBV6-1	-	TRBJ1-5	CASSDLRSSTRIYSNQPQHF	TGTGCCAGCAGTGACCTTCGCTCCTCGACGAGAATTTATAGCAATCAGCCCCAGCATTTT
many	TRBV28	TRBD1	TRBJ1-5	CASSLWGQGDQPQHF	TGTGCCAGCAGTTTATGGGGACAGGGTGATCAGCCCCAGCATTTT